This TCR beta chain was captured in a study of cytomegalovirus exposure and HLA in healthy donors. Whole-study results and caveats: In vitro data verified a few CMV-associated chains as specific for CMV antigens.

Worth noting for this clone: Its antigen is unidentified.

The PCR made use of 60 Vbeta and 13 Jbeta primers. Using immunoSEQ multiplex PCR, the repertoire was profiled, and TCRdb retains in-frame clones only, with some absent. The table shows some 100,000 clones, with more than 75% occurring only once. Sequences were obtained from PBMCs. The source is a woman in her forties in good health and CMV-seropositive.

The CDR3 sequence: CASSPGGTGWTDTQYF. The CDR3 bases are TGTGCCAGCAGTCCCGGAGGGACAGGGTGGACAGATACGCAGTATTTT. The chain recombines TRBV5-4 with TRBJ2-3, with 9 bases aligning to TRBD1. This CDR3 contains 16 residues. The V and J ends lost 5 bases and 3 bases, in that order; junction bases with no gene match: 10. The germline CDR1 and CDR2 sequences are SGHNT and YYREEE (reference sequence). The whole variable domain, filled in from reference TRBV5-4 and TRBJ2-3, reads ETGVTQSPTHLIKTRGQQVTLRCSSQSGHNTVSWYQQALGQGPQFIFQYYREEENGRGNFPPRFSGLQFPNYSSELNVNALELDDSALYLCASSPGGTGWTDTQYFGPGTRLTVL.